The present T cell receptor (beta chain) was sequenced within a study of T cells expressing NK-cell markers. The CDR3 consists of 15 residues. Germline CDR1 reads KGHSY; CDR2 reads FQNENV. A 5'RACE template switching approach incorporating UMIs was used to make TCR beta cDNA. TCRdb reprocessed the 5' RACE reads and reports one entry per CDR3 protein, with no DNA. Its listing shows fewer than 400,000 distinct CDR3 sequences. With regard to this clonotype: Its cognate antigen is unknown.

Study outcomes and limitations: Of the CD8+ T cells in over five donors, about 1.0-7.0% belonged to dominant NKG2C+ clonotypes. Dominance of the CD3+CD56-NKG2C+ fraction by these clonotypes also held in a handful of donors.

The genes are TRBV16 and TRBJ2-6; no DNA is available, so the TRBD1 call from TCRdb remains unchecked. What was sequenced was blood T cells: a sorted CD56 or NKG2C T cell subset, CD4+ or CD8+ T cells, or bulk PBMC T cells (not recorded which). This TCR came from a man aged 18-69 years in good health. The CDR3 sequence is CASGRQFSGANVLTF.